These T cell receptor beta chains were read from a single sample in a study of post-analysis software for immune sequencing data. TCRdb reprocessed the PCR reads with MiXCR, giving one entry per CDR3 protein. The sample carries about 820,000 distinct CDR3 sequences, roughly 58% recorded once. The sample consisted of blood. These receptors were collected from a girl under 18 with multiple sclerosis. Each CDR3 is given with its conserved first and last residue. The order of the fields is V gene, clone size, J gene, CDR3 length, D gene, CDR3 protein, CDR3 DNA. The D gene is left open where the match is weak. Size tells how often a clone was seen (once, few, many) or the class of an expanded clone, and some rows leave it out.

v_call: TRBV18; clone_size: -; j_call: TRBJ2-2; cdr3_length: 15; d_call: -; cdr3_aa: CASSPTGLNTGELFF; cdr3_nt: TGTGCCAGCTCACCGACAGGACTGAACACCGGGGAGCTGTTTTTT
v_call: TRBV15; clone_size: few; j_call: TRBJ1-2; cdr3_length: 15; d_call: TRBD1; cdr3_aa: CATSNWETGNYGYTF; cdr3_nt: TGTGCCACCAGCAATTGGGAGACAGGGAACTATGGCTACACCTTC
v_call: TRBV4-1; clone_size: few; j_call: TRBJ2-1; cdr3_length: 12; d_call: -; cdr3_aa: CASSQDRSEQFF; cdr3_nt: TGCGCCAGCAGCCAAGACAGGAGTGAGCAGTTCTTC
v_call: TRBV20-1; clone_size: -; j_call: TRBJ2-1; cdr3_length: 14; d_call: TRBD2; cdr3_aa: CSASPTSAYNEQFF; cdr3_nt: TGCAGTGCTAGCCCCACTAGCGCTTACAATGAGCAGTTCTTC
v_call: TRBV27; clone_size: -; j_call: TRBJ1-5; cdr3_length: 16; d_call: -; cdr3_aa: CASSLRGAHSNQPQHF; cdr3_nt: TGTGCCAGCAGTCTGCGGGGGGCGCATAGCAATCAGCCCCAGCATTTT
v_call: TRBV6-5; clone_size: few; j_call: TRBJ2-7; cdr3_length: 12; d_call: -; cdr3_aa: CASGTPTYEQYF; cdr3_nt: TGTGCCAGCGGGACACCTACCTACGAGCAGTACTTC
v_call: TRBV5-1; clone_size: -; j_call: TRBJ2-1; cdr3_length: 20; d_call: TRBD2; cdr3_aa: CASSLALLGKTSGGRGEQFF; cdr3_nt: TGCGCCAGCAGCTTGGCCCTCCTGGGGAAGACTAGCGGGGGGAGGGGTGAGCAGTTCTTC
v_call: TRBV14; clone_size: -; j_call: TRBJ2-5; cdr3_length: 13; d_call: -; cdr3_aa: CASSQARKGTQYF; cdr3_nt: TGTGCCAGCAGCCAAGCCAGAAAAGGGACCCAGTACTTC
v_call: TRBV29-1; clone_size: few; j_call: TRBJ2-3; cdr3_length: 15; d_call: TRBD2; cdr3_aa: CSVGSRLAVTDTQYF; cdr3_nt: TGCAGCGTTGGCTCGCGGCTAGCGGTCACAGATACGCAGTATTTT
v_call: TRBV20-1; clone_size: -; j_call: TRBJ2-7; cdr3_length: 14; d_call: -; cdr3_aa: CSARSEGREDEQYF; cdr3_nt: TGCAGTGCTAGATCAGAAGGCAGGGAGGACGAGCAGTACTTC
v_call: TRBV15; clone_size: -; j_call: TRBJ2-5; cdr3_length: 14; d_call: -; cdr3_aa: CATSRDHGRQTQYF; cdr3_nt: TGTGCCACCAGCAGAGATCATGGGAGGCAGACCCAGTACTTC
v_call: TRBV5-1; clone_size: -; j_call: TRBJ2-7; cdr3_length: 15; d_call: -; cdr3_aa: CASRNYAGSSYEQYF; cdr3_nt: TGCGCCAGCAGAAACTACGCGGGGAGCTCCTACGAGCAGTACTTC
v_call: TRBV5-1; clone_size: -; j_call: TRBJ2-4; cdr3_length: 15; d_call: TRBD1; cdr3_aa: CASSLAGTGEHIQYF; cdr3_nt: TGCGCCAGCAGCTTGGCCGGGACAGGGGAACACATTCAGTACTTC
v_call: TRBV7-9; clone_size: -; j_call: TRBJ1-2; cdr3_length: 18; d_call: TRBD1; cdr3_aa: CASSPAGTGASELNGYTF; cdr3_nt: TGTGCCAGCAGTCCCGCCGGGACAGGGGCGTCCGAACTGAATGGCTACACCTTC
v_call: TRBV20-1; clone_size: -; j_call: TRBJ2-7; cdr3_length: 17; d_call: TRBD2; cdr3_aa: CSARSASGPPLLYEQYF; cdr3_nt: TGCAGTGCTAGATCGGCTAGCGGGCCTCCCCTACTTTACGAGCAGTACTTC
v_call: TRBV12-3/TRBV12-4; clone_size: few; j_call: TRBJ2-4; cdr3_length: 15; d_call: -; cdr3_aa: CASSFVGSDKNIQYF; cdr3_nt: TGTGCCAGCAGTTTTGTGGGGAGCGACAAAAACATTCAGTACTTC
v_call: TRBV7-2; clone_size: -; j_call: TRBJ1-2; cdr3_length: 16; d_call: TRBD1; cdr3_aa: CASSLGSSRGKNGYTF; cdr3_nt: TGTGCCAGCAGCTTAGGGTCCTCCAGGGGGAAGAATGGCTACACCTTC
v_call: TRBV7-8; clone_size: few; j_call: TRBJ2-7; cdr3_length: 16; d_call: TRBD2; cdr3_aa: CASSLDDSGGPYEQYF; cdr3_nt: TGTGCCAGCAGCTTAGATGACAGCGGGGGACCCTACGAGCAGTACTTC
v_call: TRBV7-2; clone_size: -; j_call: TRBJ1-2; cdr3_length: 15; d_call: -; cdr3_aa: CASSLRAPSNYGYTF; cdr3_nt: TGTGCCAGCAGCTTAAGAGCCCCCTCTAACTATGGCTACACCTTC
v_call: TRBV5-1; clone_size: few; j_call: TRBJ1-2; cdr3_length: 14; d_call: -; cdr3_aa: CASSSLAGDYGYTF; cdr3_nt: TGCGCCAGCAGCTCCCTGGCAGGGGACTATGGCTACACCTTC
v_call: TRBV27; clone_size: -; j_call: TRBJ1-1; cdr3_length: 19; d_call: TRBD1; cdr3_aa: CASSLGTGGHLRINTEAFF; cdr3_nt: TGTGCCAGCAGTCTCGGGACAGGGGGACATCTAAGAATTAACACTGAAGCTTTCTTT
v_call: TRBV20-1; clone_size: -; j_call: TRBJ2-5; cdr3_length: 13; d_call: TRBD1; cdr3_aa: CSARETGVETQYF; cdr3_nt: TGCAGTGCTAGAGAGACAGGGGTAGAGACCCAGTACTTC
v_call: TRBV12-3/TRBV12-4; clone_size: -; j_call: TRBJ2-5; cdr3_length: 15; d_call: TRBD1; cdr3_aa: CASSLEDRGGHEQYF; cdr3_nt: TGTGCCAGCAGTCTCGAGGACAGGGGTGGACATGAGCAGTACTTC
v_call: TRBV3-1; clone_size: -; j_call: TRBJ2-5; cdr3_length: 17; d_call: TRBD2; cdr3_aa: CASSQDRPSGSQETQYF; cdr3_nt: TGTGCCAGCAGCCAAGATAGGCCTAGCGGCAGCCAAGAGACCCAGTACTTC
v_call: TRBV5-5; clone_size: -; j_call: TRBJ2-5; cdr3_length: 15; d_call: -; cdr3_aa: CASSLVSDGQETQYF; cdr3_nt: TGTGCCAGCAGCTTAGTATCGGACGGTCAAGAGACCCAGTACTTC
v_call: TRBV5-1; clone_size: few; j_call: TRBJ2-1; cdr3_length: 14; d_call: -; cdr3_aa: CASIPVGGGNEQFF; cdr3_nt: TGCGCCAGCATCCCAGTGGGGGGCGGAAATGAGCAGTTCTTC
v_call: TRBV20-1; clone_size: -; j_call: TRBJ2-7; cdr3_length: 16; d_call: TRBD2; cdr3_aa: CSLPGTSGGSAYEQYF; cdr3_nt: TGCAGCTTACCCGGGACTAGCGGGGGGTCTGCCTACGAGCAGTACTTC
v_call: TRBV15; clone_size: few; j_call: TRBJ2-6; cdr3_length: 19; d_call: TRBD1; cdr3_aa: CATSRAFDRGLPGANVLTF; cdr3_nt: TGTGCCACCAGCAGAGCGTTTGACAGGGGGCTGCCTGGGGCCAACGTCCTGACTTTC
v_call: TRBV3-1; clone_size: -; j_call: TRBJ2-7; cdr3_length: 15; d_call: -; cdr3_aa: CASSPRGFATYEQYF; cdr3_nt: TGTGCCAGCAGCCCCAGGGGATTCGCTACCTACGAGCAGTACTTC